These T cell receptor beta chains were read from a single sample in a study of shared clonotypes between healthy human individuals. Profiled with immunoSEQ multiplex PCR; TCRdb holds only in-frame clones, not every one. Of roughly 2.5 million clones detected, 90% to 95% appear once; the ten largest clones hold around 0.14%. Material: naive CD4+ T cells sorted from blood. The receptor source for this set is a man aged 18 to 29 in good health. Each CDR3 is given with its conserved first and last residue. The D gene is left open where the match is weak. For some rows the clone size is stated as once, few or many, or as a class when expanded; others skip it.

abundance	v_gene	d_gene	j_gene	CDR3nt	CDR3aa
.	TRBV5-1	.	TRBJ2-7	TGCGCCAGCAGCTTGCAGGGGAACGAGCAGTACTTC	CASSLQGNEQYF
.	TRBV27	TRBD1	TRBJ1-5	TGTGCCAGCAGGGGGACAGTTAATAGCAATCAGCCCCAGCATTTT	CASRGTVNSNQPQHF
.	TRBV6-5	TRBD2	TRBJ2-3	TGTGCCAGCAGCTACGGGACTAGCGTACTCACAGATACGCAGTATTTT	CASSYGTSVLTDTQYF
.	TRBV5-4	TRBD2	TRBJ2-2	TGTGCCAGCAGCTTAGCGGGAGGTACCGGGGAGCTGTTTTTT	CASSLAGGTGELFF
.	TRBV9	.	TRBJ2-2	TGTGCCAGCAGCCTAGATGGGGGCCGGCACACCGGGGAGCTGTTTTTT	CASSLDGGRHTGELFF
.	TRBV18	TRBD1	TRBJ2-1	TGTGCCAGCTCAAGCTACAGGGGAAATGAGCAGTTCTTC	CASSSYRGNEQFF
once	TRBV5-5	TRBD2	TRBJ2-7	TGTGCCAGCAGCATGGGACTAGCGGGGGAAGATACCTACGAGCAGTACTTC	CASSMGLAGEDTYEQYF
.	TRBV28	TRBD1	TRBJ1-5	TGTGCCACCTCGACAGGGGGAGGCTATAGCAATCAGCCCCAGCATTTT	CATSTGGGYSNQPQHF
.	TRBV6-6	.	TRBJ1-1	TGTGCCAGCAGTTGGGGCCGGGCCGTTGGAACTGAAGCTTTCTTT	CASSWGRAVGTEAFF
.	TRBV19	.	TRBJ2-3	TGTGCCAGTAGCATAGGAGGCACAGATACGCAGTATTTT	CASSIGGTDTQYF
.	TRBV7-2	TRBD1	TRBJ2-7	TGTGCCAGCAGCCGTGACAGGGGCGAACCCTACGAGCAGTACTTC	CASSRDRGEPYEQYF
.	TRBV7-2	.	TRBJ2-1	TGTGCCAGCAGCTTAAGCGGACTCAATGAGCAGTTCTTC	CASSLSGLNEQFF
.	TRBV7-6	.	TRBJ1-3	TGTGCCAGCAGCCCTGCTAACGGAGTAAACACCATATATTTT	CASSPANGVNTIYF
.	TRBV7-2	.	TRBJ2-7	TGTGCCAGCAGCTCATCGGGCTCCTACGAGCAGTACTTC	CASSSSGSYEQYF
.	TRBV11-2	.	TRBJ1-4	TGTGCCAGCAGCCCCATCACAACCGACAGAGGTGAAAAACTGTTTTTT	CASSPITTDRGEKLFF
.	TRBV4-1	.	TRBJ2-7	TGCGCCAGCAGCCCTACCGGGAAGGGAAGATTGGACGAGCAGTACTTC	CASSPTGKGRLDEQYF
once	TRBV30	.	TRBJ2-5	TGTGCCTGGAGTGTACGTTCCAGAGAGACCCAGTACTTC	CAWSVRSRETQYF
.	TRBV6-4	TRBD1	TRBJ2-2	TGTGCCAGCAGAGTACAGGGGGTGACCGGGGAGCTGTTTTTT	CASRVQGVTGELFF
few	TRBV5-4	.	TRBJ2-2	TGTGCCAGCAGCTTGAGGAACACCGGGGAGCTGTTTTTT	CASSLRNTGELFF
.	TRBV18	.	TRBJ1-1	TGTGCCAGCTCACCATCCAGATTGAACACTGAAGCTTTCTTT	CASSPSRLNTEAFF
.	TRBV11-2	.	TRBJ2-7	TGTGCCAGCAGCACCCTAAAGGGGCAGGAGTACTACGAGCAGTACTTC	CASSTLKGQEYYEQYF
.	TRBV29-1	.	TRBJ1-5	TGCAGCGTCGTGGCGGGGGTCAATCAGCCCCAGCATTTT	CSVVAGVNQPQHF
.	TRBV9	.	TRBJ1-5	TGTGCCAGCAGCGTAGAAGGGGATAGCAATCAGCCCCAGCATTTT	CASSVEGDSNQPQHF
.	TRBV9	.	TRBJ2-7	TGTGCCAGCAGCGTAGGGGACCGGGACAAACCCTACGAGCAGTACTTC	CASSVGDRDKPYEQYF
.	TRBV11-2	.	TRBJ2-7	TGTGCCAGCAGCCGAAATCCGGGCCCCAGCTCCTACGAGCAGTACTTC	CASSRNPGPSSYEQYF
.	TRBV6-1	.	TRBJ2-7	TGTGCCAGCAGTGAAGTAATAAGGGGTAGACACTACGAGCAGTACTTC	CASSEVIRGRHYEQYF
.	TRBV11-2	.	TRBJ2-7	TGTGCCAGCAGCTTAGATAGCGGAATACTGCGAGACTACGAGCAGTACTTC	CASSLDSGILRDYEQYF
.	TRBV6-6	TRBD1	TRBJ1-5	TGTGCCAGCAGACGACGACAGGGGGCTCCTCAGCCCCAGCATTTT	CASRRRQGAPQPQHF
.	TRBV27	.	TRBJ1-1	TGTGCCAGCAGTTCCCGGGACAACCTTGAAGCTTTCTTT	CASSSRDNLEAFF
.	TRBV6-5	.	TRBJ2-7	TGTGCCAGCAGTTACTCGAGGTTAGCTAGCTCCTACGAGCAGTACTTC	CASSYSRLASSYEQYF
.	TRBV2	.	TRBJ1-1	TGTGCCAGCACAGGGGCTCCTGACACTGAAGCTTTCTTT	CASTGAPDTEAFF
.	TRBV15	.	TRBJ1-6	TGTGCCACCAGCAAACAGGGCAGGGGCTCCTATAATTCACCCCTCCACTTT	CATSKQGRGSYNSPLHF
.	TRBV18	TRBD1	TRBJ1-5	TGTGCCAGCTCGCCGGGACAGGTTAGCAATCAGCCCCAGCATTTT	CASSPGQVSNQPQHF
.	TRBV5-1	TRBD1	TRBJ2-2	TGCGCCAGCACCCAGTGGGACAGCGACACCGGGGAGCTGTTTTTT	CASTQWDSDTGELFF
.	TRBV30	.	TRBJ2-3	TGTGCCTGGAGTGTACCCTTGGGGGGAACAGATACGCAGTATTTT	CAWSVPLGGTDTQYF
.	TRBV10-3	.	TRBJ2-3	TGTGCCATCGGGGCAGGGGTTAAAGATACGCAGTATTTT	CAIGAGVKDTQYF
.	TRBV19	.	TRBJ1-6	TGTGCCAGTAGTCCCCCCCCAGGATACTATAATTCACCCCTCCACTTT	CASSPPPGYYNSPLHF
.	TRBV7-2	.	TRBJ2-7	TGTGCCAGCAGCGTGGTCGGAGGGGTTAGTTACGAGCAGTACTTC	CASSVVGGVSYEQYF
.	TRBV30	.	TRBJ1-5	TGTGCCTGGAGTGTTTTGGGAGATCAGCCCCAGCATTTT	CAWSVLGDQPQHF
.	TRBV15	TRBD2	TRBJ2-3	TGTGCCACCAGCAGAGAAGCGGCTAGCGGGAGATTAGGGACAGATACGCAGTATTTT	CATSREAASGRLGTDTQYF
.	TRBV5-4	.	TRBJ2-1	TGTGCCAGCAGCTCGCGACAGCCAGGGTATGAGCAGTTCTTC	CASSSRQPGYEQFF
.	TRBV5-1	.	TRBJ2-5	TGCGCCAGCAGCATCCAGGGTGGGGAGACCCAGTACTTC	CASSIQGGETQYF
.	TRBV7-3	.	TRBJ1-5	TGTGCCAGCACCGATCGACAGGCCAAGGGGCCCCAGCATTTT	CASTDRQAKGPQHF
.	TRBV19	.	TRBJ1-5	TGTGCCAGTAGTATAGGACAGACTACCAATCAGCCCCAGCATTTT	CASSIGQTTNQPQHF
.	TRBV6-5	.	TRBJ1-3	TGTGCCAGCAGGGGCCGGGGGATGAACACCATATATTTT	CASRGRGMNTIYF
.	TRBV30	.	TRBJ2-2	TGTGCCTGGAGGGGACATAACACTGGGGAGCTGTTTTTT	CAWRGHNTGELFF
.	TRBV11-2	TRBD1	TRBJ1-1	TGTGCCAGCAGCTCCGGACAGGGGATTACTGAAGCTTTCTTT	CASSSGQGITEAFF
.	TRBV5-1	TRBD2	TRBJ2-7	TGCGCCAGCAGCCTAAGCGGGAACTACGAGCAGTACTTC	CASSLSGNYEQYF
.	TRBV4-3	TRBD1	TRBJ2-7	TGCGCCAGCAGCCAAGATTTGGGGGACAGGGGGCAGTACTTC	CASSQDLGDRGQYF
.	TRBV18	.	TRBJ1-1	TGTGCCAGCTCCCTACTAGAGATGGGGAACACTGAAGCTTTCTTT	CASSLLEMGNTEAFF
.	TRBV6-6	.	TRBJ2-7	TGTGCCAGCAGTTACCCGTTCGGCGAGCAGTACTTC	CASSYPFGEQYF
.	TRBV27	.	TRBJ2-2	TGTGCCAGCAGTTTAGGCCTAGCGACCGGGGAGCTGTTTTTT	CASSLGLATGELFF
once	TRBV11-2	TRBD1	TRBJ1-2	TGTGCCAGCAGCTCACAGGGGGCCTCCTATGGTGGCTACACCTTC	CASSSQGASYGGYTF
.	TRBV7-9	TRBD2	TRBJ2-1	TGTGCCAGCAGCTTTCGGACTAGCGGGGGGCCCAGGTCCTACAATGAGCAGTTCTTC	CASSFRTSGGPRSYNEQFF
.	TRBV9	.	TRBJ2-2	TGTGCCAGCAGTCCAGACAGGGAGGGCACCGGGGAGCTGTTTTTT	CASSPDREGTGELFF
few	TRBV5-8	.	TRBJ1-6	TGTGCCAGCAGCTTGCATTCACCCCTCCACTTT	CASSLHSPLHF
.	TRBV4-3	TRBD1	TRBJ2-7	TGCGCCAGCAGCCAAGTTCATCCGACAGGGGCGTCCTACGAGCAGTACTTC	CASSQVHPTGASYEQYF
.	TRBV2	.	TRBJ1-2	TGTGCCAGCATCTCGGACGGGACCTATGGCTACACCTTC	CASISDGTYGYTF
once	TRBV28	.	TRBJ2-5	TGTGCCAGCAGTCCGCCAATTAGACGCCAAGAGACCCAGTACTTC	CASSPPIRRQETQYF